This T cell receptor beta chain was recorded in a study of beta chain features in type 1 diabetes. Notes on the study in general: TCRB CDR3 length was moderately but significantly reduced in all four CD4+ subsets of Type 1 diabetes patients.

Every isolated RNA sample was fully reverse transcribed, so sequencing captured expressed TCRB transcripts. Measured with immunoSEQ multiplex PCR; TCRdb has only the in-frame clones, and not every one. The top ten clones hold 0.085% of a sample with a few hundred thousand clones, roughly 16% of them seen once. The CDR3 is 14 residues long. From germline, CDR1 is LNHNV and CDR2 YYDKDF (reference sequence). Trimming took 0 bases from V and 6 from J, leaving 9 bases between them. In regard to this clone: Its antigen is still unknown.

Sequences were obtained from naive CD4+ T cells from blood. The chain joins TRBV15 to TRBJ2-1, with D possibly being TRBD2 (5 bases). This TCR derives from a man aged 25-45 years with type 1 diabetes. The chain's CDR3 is CATSRDKRINEQFF. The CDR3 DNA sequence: TGTGCCACCAGCAGAGATAAGCGGATCAATGAGCAGTTCTTC.